The 6 T cell receptor beta chains reported below all come from one sample, sequenced in a study of T cell responses to AZD1222 COVID-19 vaccine. Clones were sequenced by immunoSEQ multiplex PCR, and TCRdb holds only the in-frame ones, with some missing. The table shows 100,000 to 150,000 clones, with more than 70% occurring only once. The input for sequencing was peripheral blood, taken on day 0 of AZD1222 vaccination. The receptor set was obtained from an adult in good health.

The chain is built from TRBV5-1 and TRBJ2-4; TRBD2 aligns across 8 bases. The CDR3 contains 15 residues. Germline V CDR1 and CDR2: SGHRS, YFSETQ. V lost 0 bases, J lost 8 bases, and 7 bases stayed unmatched. As DNA, the CDR3 is TGCGCCAGCAGCTTGGCGGGAGGGGGGATTCACATTCAGTACTTC. Protein sequence: CASSLAGGGIHIQYF.

The chain joins TRBV4-1 to TRBJ2-7; D may be TRBD1 or TRBD2 (5 bases each). This CDR3 has 16 amino acids. Looked up from germline, CDR1 is MGHRA and CDR2 is YSYEKL. With 0 bases removed from V and 3 bases from J, the gap between germline ends came to 15 bases. This CDR3 reads CASSQDQGSGGYEQYF. CDR3 coding DNA: TGCGCCAGCAGCCAAGATCAGGGCTCCGGAGGCTACGAGCAGTACTTC.

The chain uses TRBV10-1 and TRBJ2-3; D may be TRBD1 (6 bases). The CDR3 loop spans 13 amino acids. V was trimmed by 8 bases and J by 1 base, leaving 10 bases between them. Per germline, CDR1 WNHNN and CDR2 SYGVQD (reference sequence). The CDR3 bases are TGCGCCAGCTCGGGACACCGCACAGATACGCAGTATTTT. It codes for CASSGHRTDTQYF.

This clone has just one count. The chain links TRBV7-9 to TRBJ1-1; 9 bases are shared with TRBD1. J was trimmed by 4 bases and V by 3 bases; bases with no gene match: 6. Germline lookup yields CDR1 SEHNR and CDR2 FQNEAQ (reference sequence). CDR3 length equals 15 residues. DNA for the CDR3: TGTGCCAGCAGCTTTTCCCGGACAGGGGCCACTGAAGCTTTCTTT. This codes for CASSFSRTGATEAFF.

This clone was observed a single time. The rearrangement joins TRBV3-1 (or the pseudogene TRBV3-2) to TRBJ1-2; TRBD1 matches 7 bases. CDR1 is LGHDT, CDR2 YNNKEL, per germline (reference sequence). The CDR3 contains 14 residues. J lost 1 base, V lost 6 bases, and 5 bases had no gene match. CDR3 in DNA: TGTGCCAGCAGGTCCTGGGACAGTAACTATGGCTACACCTTC. Translation gives CASRSWDSNYGYTF.

The genes are TRBV27 and TRBJ2-7; 10 bases match TRBD2. Germline V CDR1 and CDR2: MNHEY, SMNVEV (reference sequence). V lost 7 bases to trimming and J lost 2 bases; unmatched junction nucleotides: 8. The CDR3 is made up of 15 amino acids. The CDR3 DNA follows: TGTGCCAGCATTAAATTGAGCGGGAGGGCCTACGAGCAGTACTTC. Its protein product is CASIKLSGRAYEQYF.